This is a list of T cell receptor beta chains from one sample in a study of response to subunit inactivated influenza vaccine. TCRdb redid the calling of the RT-PCR reads with MiXCR, one entry per CDR3 protein. The sample lists 650,000 to 800,000 distinct CDR3 sequences; around 13% were seen once. This specimen consisted of PBMCs from blood, obtained around 14 days before vaccination. These receptor sequences come from a man aged 50 to 60 who received an inactivated influenza vaccine. CDR3s include the opening cysteine and the closing phenylalanine or tryptophan. The order of the fields is CDR3 DNA, CDR3 protein, clone size, V gene, D gene, J gene. A D gene is named only where the DNA matches it firmly. Expanded clones are given a class, and other clones once, few, many or no size at all.

CDR3 DNA: TGTGCCAGCAGCTTAGATGGGGTCGGGACAGGGCTGTATGAGCAGTTCTTC
CDR3 protein: CASSLDGVGTGLYEQFF
clone size: .
V gene: TRBV11-2
D gene: TRBD1
J gene: TRBJ2-1

CDR3 DNA: TGTGCCAGCACCGGGACCGTCAATCAGCCCCAGCATTTT
CDR3 protein: CASTGTVNQPQHF
clone size: .
V gene: TRBV6-1
D gene: .
J gene: TRBJ1-5

CDR3 DNA: TGTGCCAGCAGCTCCGGACAGGGGGGCTCTGGAAACACCATATATTTT
CDR3 protein: CASSSGQGGSGNTIYF
clone size: few
V gene: TRBV7-2
D gene: TRBD1
J gene: TRBJ1-3

CDR3 DNA: TGTGCCAGCAGCCTCCGGGACTTGGGGACTAATGAAAAACTGTTTTTT
CDR3 protein: CASSLRDLGTNEKLFF
clone size: few
V gene: TRBV4-2
D gene: .
J gene: TRBJ1-4

CDR3 DNA: TGTGCCAGCAGTGCCCTGCCAGCAACTAATGAAAAACTGTTTTTT
CDR3 protein: CASSALPATNEKLFF
clone size: .
V gene: TRBV6-1
D gene: .
J gene: TRBJ1-4

CDR3 DNA: TGTGCCAGCAGCGCCGGGGGGGGGACTTCAGAGACCCAGTACTTC
CDR3 protein: CASSAGGGTSETQYF
clone size: .
V gene: TRBV9
D gene: TRBD2
J gene: TRBJ2-5

CDR3 DNA: TGTGCCAGCAGTTCGGGGACTAGCCCGGAGTCCGAGCAGTACTTC
CDR3 protein: CASSSGTSPESEQYF
clone size: many
V gene: TRBV27
D gene: TRBD2
J gene: TRBJ2-7

CDR3 DNA: TGCAGTGCTAGAGACTTAGCGGGAGTGGGCTACAATGAGCAGTTCTTC
CDR3 protein: CSARDLAGVGYNEQFF
clone size: .
V gene: TRBV20-1
D gene: TRBD2
J gene: TRBJ2-1

CDR3 DNA: TGCAGTGCCGGACAGGGGACTAGCACAGATACGCAGTATTTT
CDR3 protein: CSAGQGTSTDTQYF
clone size: .
V gene: TRBV20-1
D gene: TRBD1
J gene: TRBJ2-3

CDR3 DNA: TGCGCCAGCAGCGTAGTGACTAGCGGGGGGGGTGAGCAGTTCTTC
CDR3 protein: CASSVVTSGGGEQFF
clone size: few
V gene: TRBV5-1
D gene: TRBD2
J gene: TRBJ2-1